This T cell receptor (beta chain) was documented in a study of monozygotic twins with inflammatory bowel disease. Study outcomes and limitations: IBD patients carried less diverse TCRbeta repertoires (inverse Simpson) than healthy co-twins.

The CDR3 is made up of 16 amino acids. The germline V gene encodes CDR1 DFQATT and CDR2 SNEGSKA (reference sequence). Per donor, under 3 ml of blood was collected and frozen. About this clonotype: Its antigen is as yet unknown.

The input for each TCR library was about 3.5 ug of total RNA. TCRalpha and TCRbeta cDNA underwent two nested PCRs of around 15 and 10 cycles. TCRdb re-called the 5' RACE reads and catalogs CDR3 proteins one per entry, DNA excluded. The sample totals a few hundred thousand distinct CDR3 sequences. The V call is TRBV20-1, the J call TRBJ2-3; no DNA is available, so the TRBD1 call from TCRdb remains unchecked. The clonotype originates from a human donor with ulcerative colitis or Crohn's disease, or a healthy co-twin of an affected twin (not recorded which). The sample taken for sequencing was blood. CDR3: CSSQPPGNRLGDTQYF.